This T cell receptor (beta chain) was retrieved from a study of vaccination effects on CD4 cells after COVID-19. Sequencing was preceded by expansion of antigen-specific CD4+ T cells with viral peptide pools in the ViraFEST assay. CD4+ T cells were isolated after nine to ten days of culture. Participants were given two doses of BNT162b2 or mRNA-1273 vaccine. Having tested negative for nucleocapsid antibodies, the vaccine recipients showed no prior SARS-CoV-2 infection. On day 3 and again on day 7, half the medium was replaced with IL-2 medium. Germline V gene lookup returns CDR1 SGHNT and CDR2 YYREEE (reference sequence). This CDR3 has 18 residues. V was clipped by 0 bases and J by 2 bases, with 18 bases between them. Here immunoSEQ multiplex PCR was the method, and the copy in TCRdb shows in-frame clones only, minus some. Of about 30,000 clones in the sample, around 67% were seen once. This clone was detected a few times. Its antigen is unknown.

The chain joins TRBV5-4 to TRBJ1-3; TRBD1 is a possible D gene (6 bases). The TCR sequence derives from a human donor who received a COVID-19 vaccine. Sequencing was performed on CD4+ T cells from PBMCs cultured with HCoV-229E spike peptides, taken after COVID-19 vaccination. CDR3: CASSLDSAGVIAGNTIYF. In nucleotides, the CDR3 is TGTGCCAGCAGCTTGGATAGTGCAGGGGTGATCGCTGGAAACACCATATATTTT.